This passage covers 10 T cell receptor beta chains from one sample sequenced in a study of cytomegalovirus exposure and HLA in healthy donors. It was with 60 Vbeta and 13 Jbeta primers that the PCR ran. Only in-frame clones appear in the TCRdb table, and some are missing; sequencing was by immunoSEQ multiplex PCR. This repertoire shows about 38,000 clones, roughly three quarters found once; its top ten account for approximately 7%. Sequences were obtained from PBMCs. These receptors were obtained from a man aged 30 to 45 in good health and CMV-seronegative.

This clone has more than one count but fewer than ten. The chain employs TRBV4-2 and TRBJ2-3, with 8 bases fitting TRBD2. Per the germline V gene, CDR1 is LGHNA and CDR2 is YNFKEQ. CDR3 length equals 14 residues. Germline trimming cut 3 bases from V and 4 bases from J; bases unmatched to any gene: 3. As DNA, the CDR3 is TGTGCCAGCAGCCAGGGACTAGAGTCAGATACGCAGTATTTT. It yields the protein CASSQGLESDTQYF.

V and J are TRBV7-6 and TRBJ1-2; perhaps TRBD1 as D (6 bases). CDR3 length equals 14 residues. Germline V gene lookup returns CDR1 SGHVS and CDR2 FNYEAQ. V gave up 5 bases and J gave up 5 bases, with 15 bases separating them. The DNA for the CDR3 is TGTGCCAGCAGCCGAACGGAGGGGGGGTATGGCTACACCTTC. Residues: CASSRTEGGYGYTF.

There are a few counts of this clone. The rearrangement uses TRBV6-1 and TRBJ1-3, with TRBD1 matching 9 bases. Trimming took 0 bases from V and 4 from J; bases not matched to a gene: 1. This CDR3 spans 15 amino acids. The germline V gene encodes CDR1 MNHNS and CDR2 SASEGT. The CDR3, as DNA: TGTGCCAGCAGTGAAGCCGGGACAGGGGGAAACACCATATATTTT. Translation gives CASSEAGTGGNTIYF.

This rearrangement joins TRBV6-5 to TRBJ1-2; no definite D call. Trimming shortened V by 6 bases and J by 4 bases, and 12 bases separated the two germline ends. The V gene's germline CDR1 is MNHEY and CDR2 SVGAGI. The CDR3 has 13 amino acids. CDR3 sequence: CASRAPGSYGYTF. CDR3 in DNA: TGTGCCAGCAGGGCCCCGGGGAGCTATGGCTACACCTTC.

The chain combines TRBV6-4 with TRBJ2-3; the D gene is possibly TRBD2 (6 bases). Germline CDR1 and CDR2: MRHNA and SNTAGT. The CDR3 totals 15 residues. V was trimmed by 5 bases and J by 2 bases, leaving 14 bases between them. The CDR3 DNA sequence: TGTGCCAGCAGTTCCTCGGGAGAACCCACAGATACGCAGTATTTT. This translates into CASSSSGEPTDTQYF.

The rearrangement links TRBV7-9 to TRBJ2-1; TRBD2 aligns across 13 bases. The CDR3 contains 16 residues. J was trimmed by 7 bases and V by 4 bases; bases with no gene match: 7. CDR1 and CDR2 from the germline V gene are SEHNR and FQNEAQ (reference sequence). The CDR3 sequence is CASSSRTSGSGNEQFF. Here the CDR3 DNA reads TGTGCCAGCAGCTCCAGGACTAGCGGGAGCGGGAATGAGCAGTTCTTC.

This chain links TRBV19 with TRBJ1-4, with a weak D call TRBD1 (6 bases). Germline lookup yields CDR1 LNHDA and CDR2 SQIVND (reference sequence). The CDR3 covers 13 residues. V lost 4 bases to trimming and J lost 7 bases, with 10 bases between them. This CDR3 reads CASSKQGGEKLFF. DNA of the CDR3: TGTGCCAGTAGTAAACAGGGTGGTGAAAAACTGTTTTTT.

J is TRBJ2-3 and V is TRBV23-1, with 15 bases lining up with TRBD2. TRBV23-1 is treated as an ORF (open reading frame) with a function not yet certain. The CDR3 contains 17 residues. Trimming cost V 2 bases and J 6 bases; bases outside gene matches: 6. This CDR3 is CASSQIRTSGRGDTQYF. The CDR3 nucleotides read TGCGCCAGCAGTCAAATCCGGACTAGCGGGAGGGGGGATACGCAGTATTTT.

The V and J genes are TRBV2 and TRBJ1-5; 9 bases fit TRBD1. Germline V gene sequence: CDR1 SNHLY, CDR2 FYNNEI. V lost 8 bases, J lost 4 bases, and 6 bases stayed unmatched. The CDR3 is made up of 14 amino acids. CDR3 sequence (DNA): TGTGCCAGCCAAGAGGGGACAGGGAATCAGCCCCAGCATTTT. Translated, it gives CASQEGTGNQPQHF.

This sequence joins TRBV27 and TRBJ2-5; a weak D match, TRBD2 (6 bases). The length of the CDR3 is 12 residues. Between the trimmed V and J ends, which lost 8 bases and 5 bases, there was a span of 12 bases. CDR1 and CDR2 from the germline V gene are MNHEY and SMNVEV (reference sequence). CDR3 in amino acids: CASRGDVETQYF. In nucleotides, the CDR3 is TGTGCCAGCCGCGGGGACGTTGAGACCCAGTACTTC.